The rows below give T cell receptor beta chains drawn from one sample of a study of cytomegalovirus exposure and HLA in healthy donors. Profiling relied on immunoSEQ multiplex PCR, and the TCRdb table lists in-frame clones only, not all of them. The repertoire holds 130,000 to 150,000 clones, around 80% seen once, with 2% to 2.5% in the top ten. The sample comprised PBMCs. These receptors all come from a young man in good health and CMV-seronegative. CDR3s include the opening cysteine and the closing phenylalanine or tryptophan. Each record gives: CDR3 length, V gene, D gene, J gene, clone size, CDR3 protein, CDR3 DNA. D genes are given only for firm matches. The listing skips clone size in some rows; elsewhere it reads once, few, many or a size class.

cdr3_length: 14
v_call: TRBV5-1
d_call: TRBD1
j_call: TRBJ1-1
clone_size: once
cdr3_aa: CASSFVDRGYEAFF
cdr3_nt: TGCGCCAGCAGCTTCGTGGACAGGGGTTATGAAGCTTTCTTT

cdr3_length: 17
v_call: TRBV5-4
d_call: TRBD2
j_call: TRBJ2-7
clone_size: .
cdr3_aa: CASSEPGGLAGAYEQYF
cdr3_nt: TGTGCCAGCAGCGAACCGGGCGGCCTAGCGGGGGCCTACGAGCAGTACTTC

cdr3_length: 15
v_call: TRBV4-1
d_call: .
j_call: TRBJ1-4
clone_size: .
cdr3_aa: CASSQDRGYNEKLFF
cdr3_nt: TGCGCCAGCAGCCAAGATAGGGGCTACAATGAAAAACTGTTTTTT

cdr3_length: 15
v_call: TRBV11-1
d_call: .
j_call: TRBJ2-1
clone_size: once
cdr3_aa: CASSLVQGPRGEQFF
cdr3_nt: TGTGCCAGCAGCTTAGTTCAGGGGCCTCGAGGTGAGCAGTTCTTC

cdr3_length: 14
v_call: TRBV5-1
d_call: TRBD1
j_call: TRBJ2-3
clone_size: .
cdr3_aa: CASSPGQGADTQYF
cdr3_nt: TGCGCCAGCAGCCCGGGACAGGGGGCAGATACGCAGTATTTT

cdr3_length: 15
v_call: TRBV29-1
d_call: .
j_call: TRBJ2-1
clone_size: once
cdr3_aa: CSVVGWGPSANEQFF
cdr3_nt: TGCAGCGTTGTGGGCTGGGGGCCATCGGCCAATGAGCAGTTCTTC

cdr3_length: 14
v_call: TRBV5-1
d_call: .
j_call: TRBJ1-1
clone_size: .
cdr3_aa: CASSLGAGVTEAFF
cdr3_nt: TGCGCCAGCAGCTTGGGTGCAGGGGTGACTGAAGCTTTCTTT

cdr3_length: 15
v_call: TRBV5-4
d_call: .
j_call: TRBJ1-2
clone_size: .
cdr3_aa: CASSLDGGPNYGYTF
cdr3_nt: TGTGCCAGCAGCTTGGACGGAGGTCCTAACTATGGCTACACCTTC

cdr3_length: 14
v_call: TRBV21-1
d_call: .
j_call: TRBJ2-3
clone_size: .
cdr3_aa: CASGGVQEKDTQYF
cdr3_nt: TGTGCCAGCGGGGGGGTTCAGGAGAAAGATACGCAGTATTTT

cdr3_length: 16
v_call: TRBV6-6
d_call: TRBD1
j_call: TRBJ2-1
clone_size: .
cdr3_aa: CASSQKQGHKYNEQFF
cdr3_nt: TGTGCCAGCAGTCAAAAACAGGGGCACAAATACAATGAGCAGTTCTTC

cdr3_length: 11
v_call: TRBV2
d_call: .
j_call: TRBJ2-1
clone_size: once
cdr3_aa: CASSVYNEQFF
cdr3_nt: TGTGCCAGCAGCGTCTACAATGAGCAGTTCTTC

cdr3_length: 14
v_call: TRBV6-1
d_call: TRBD2
j_call: TRBJ2-3
clone_size: .
cdr3_aa: CASSDLAGGGTQYF
cdr3_nt: TGTGCCAGCAGTGATCTAGCGGGAGGAGGTACGCAGTATTTT

cdr3_length: 11
v_call: TRBV5-1
d_call: .
j_call: TRBJ2-5
clone_size: .
cdr3_aa: CATRYQETQYF
cdr3_nt: TGCGCCACCCGGTACCAAGAGACCCAGTACTTC

cdr3_length: 11
v_call: TRBV28
d_call: .
j_call: TRBJ1-4
clone_size: few
cdr3_aa: CASSLTRKLFF
cdr3_nt: TGTGCCAGCAGCCTCACCAGGAAACTGTTTTTT

cdr3_length: 16
v_call: TRBV11-2
d_call: TRBD2
j_call: TRBJ2-3
clone_size: .
cdr3_aa: CASSLRLAVNTDTQYF
cdr3_nt: TGTGCCAGCAGCCTAAGACTAGCGGTTAACACAGATACGCAGTATTTT

cdr3_length: 14
v_call: TRBV2
d_call: TRBD2
j_call: TRBJ2-1
clone_size: .
cdr3_aa: CASSGTTLYNEQFF
cdr3_nt: TGTGCCAGCAGCGGGACTACCCTTTACAATGAGCAGTTCTTC

cdr3_length: 13
v_call: TRBV6-6
d_call: .
j_call: TRBJ1-2
clone_size: .
cdr3_aa: CAITRGRVTGYTF
cdr3_nt: TGTGCCATCACGAGAGGGAGGGTTACCGGCTACACCTTC

cdr3_length: 15
v_call: TRBV19
d_call: .
j_call: TRBJ2-5
clone_size: .
cdr3_aa: CASSIVGSPQETQYF
cdr3_nt: TGTGCCAGTAGTATAGTGGGTAGCCCGCAAGAGACCCAGTACTTC

cdr3_length: 16
v_call: TRBV7-9
d_call: TRBD1
j_call: TRBJ1-4
clone_size: .
cdr3_aa: CASSPRQGLANEKLFF
cdr3_nt: TGTGCCAGCAGCCCCCGACAGGGTTTAGCTAATGAAAAACTGTTTTTT

cdr3_length: 15
v_call: TRBV28
d_call: TRBD1
j_call: TRBJ1-2
clone_size: .
cdr3_aa: CASSIRPGQVYGYTF
cdr3_nt: TGTGCCAGCAGTATTAGACCCGGACAGGTTTATGGCTACACCTTC

cdr3_length: 15
v_call: TRBV6-5
d_call: .
j_call: TRBJ1-5
clone_size: once
cdr3_aa: CASSYSSQGKQPQHF
cdr3_nt: TGTGCCAGCAGTTACAGCAGCCAGGGGAAACAGCCCCAGCATTTT

cdr3_length: 14
v_call: TRBV15
d_call: .
j_call: TRBJ1-2
clone_size: .
cdr3_aa: CATSREAQGGGYTF
cdr3_nt: TGTGCCACCAGCAGAGAGGCCCAGGGAGGTGGCTACACCTTC

cdr3_length: 17
v_call: TRBV28
d_call: TRBD1
j_call: TRBJ2-7
clone_size: .
cdr3_aa: CASSQGGQGAIRYEQYF
cdr3_nt: TGTGCCAGCAGCCAAGGGGGACAGGGGGCTATTCGGTACGAGCAGTACTTC

cdr3_length: 19
v_call: TRBV5-1
d_call: TRBD1
j_call: TRBJ2-3
clone_size: .
cdr3_aa: CASSMGKQRDSLFADTQYF
cdr3_nt: TGCGCCAGCAGCATGGGGAAGCAAAGGGACAGTTTGTTCGCAGATACGCAGTATTTT

cdr3_length: 19
v_call: TRBV4-1
d_call: .
j_call: TRBJ2-7
clone_size: .
cdr3_aa: CASSQVAWKAATFTYEQYF
cdr3_nt: TGCGCCAGCAGCCAAGTCGCGTGGAAAGCGGCCACCTTTACCTACGAGCAGTACTTC

cdr3_length: 16
v_call: TRBV5-1
d_call: .
j_call: TRBJ1-4
clone_size: .
cdr3_aa: CASSLGAVTTNEKLFF
cdr3_nt: TGCGCCAGCAGCTTGGGGGCAGTCACAACTAATGAAAAACTGTTTTTT

cdr3_length: 15
v_call: TRBV19
d_call: .
j_call: TRBJ2-7
clone_size: once
cdr3_aa: CASSIYPGISYEQYF
cdr3_nt: TGTGCCAGTAGTATTTATCCAGGGATCTCCTACGAGCAGTACTTC